This record covers a single TCR beta chain. The data are from a study of ipilimumab plus nivolumab after autologous stem cell transplantation. Data came from immunoSEQ multiplex PCR; TCRdb stores just in-frame clones and leaves some out. The table has about 13,000 clones, around 73% seen once. Losses at the gene ends were 4 bases for V and 3 bases for J; bases not matched to a gene: 6. The CDR3 runs to 14 residues. Germline V lookup: CDR1 SGHAT, CDR2 FQNNGV. This chain joins TRBV11-2 and TRBJ2-7; TRBD2 aligns across 7 bases. Sequenced material: PBMCs, taken in a trial of ipilimumab plus nivolumab as post-transplant consolidation. The sequence came from a male donor with diffuse large B-cell lymphoma. The DNA for the CDR3 is TGTGCCAGCAGCTATGGGCGGGGGAGCTACGAGCAGTACTTC. Amino acids: CASSYGRGSYEQYF.